The source of this T cell receptor (beta chain) is a study of early T cells in non-severe SARS-CoV-2 infection. At the level of the study: RNA in bulk from unsorted whole blood was sequenced, and chains were unpaired.

To note about this clonotype: Its target is unknown.

Germline CDR1 and CDR2: DFQATT and SNEGSKA (reference sequence). The CDR3 totals 16 residues. The junction had 7 bases not matched to a gene; V was cut back by 0 bases and J by 1 base. Findings and caveats of the study: The study's VDJdb matching favored anti-spike CD8 responses and missed private and CD4 specificities.

Individual cDNA molecules each received unique molecular identifiers attached to them. TCRdb analysed the 5' RACE reads with MiXCR anew, one entry per CDR3 protein. This sample has 45,000 to 75,000 distinct CDR3 sequences, with 10% to 15% found just once. This sequence joins TRBV20-1 and TRBJ2-7; 9 bases are a match to TRBD2. This receptor was taken from an adult who was a healthcare worker with PCR-confirmed SARS-CoV-2 infection or an uninfected control (not recorded which). Sequenced sample: whole blood. CDR3 loop: CSARDVTSGFSYEQYF. CDR3 bases: TGCAGTGCTAGAGATGTAACTAGCGGGTTTTCCTACGAGCAGTACTTC.